These 22 T cell receptor beta chains originate from one sample sequenced in a study of CD8 T cells in ankylosing spondylitis. TCRdb used MiXCR to reprocess the 5' RACE reads, holding one entry per CDR3 protein. Of 120,000 to 150,000 distinct CDR3 sequences listed, roughly 7.7% are singletons. Sequenced material: synovial fluid, either unsorted or a sorted T cell fraction (not recorded which). The receptors originated from a male donor with ankylosing spondylitis.

This clonotype appeared many times. The J gene is TRBJ1-1, the V gene TRBV7-9; 9 nucleotides match TRBD1. Per germline, CDR1 SEHNR and CDR2 FQNEAQ (reference sequence). J gave up 6 bases and V 8 bases, and 13 bases lay outside the gene matches. The CDR3 consists of 15 residues. This CDR3 reads CASLPQITGGAEAFF. The CDR3 DNA reads TGTGCCAGCCTCCCCCAAATAACAGGGGGCGCTGAAGCTTTCTTT.

This clonotype was recorded at least ten times. The chain carries TRBV29-1 and TRBJ2-2; 7 nucleotides align to TRBD1. Unmatched junction bases numbered 15, after V lost 6 bases and J lost 8 bases. This CDR3 is 15 amino acids long. CDR1 is SQVTM, CDR2 ANQGSEA, per germline. The CDR3 protein is CSVDAGTDPRGELFF. CDR3 sequence (DNA): TGCAGCGTCGATGCCGGGACAGACCCTAGAGGGGAGCTGTTTTTT.

Ten or more counts support this clonotype. This chain links TRBV20-1 with TRBJ2-5; D gene ambiguous. V was shortened by 1 base and J by 11 bases, with 11 bases between the two germline ends. Germline assignment: CDR1 DFQATT and CDR2 SNEGSKA (reference sequence). This CDR3 region has 11 residues. The DNA of the CDR3 is TGCAGTGCTAGAGCGGTGGAGCCTCAGTACTTC. Encoded protein: CSARAVEPQYF.

This clonotype has just a few counts. The chain carries TRBV6-6 and TRBJ1-1; TRBD1 aligns across 8 bases. Germline V gene data show CDR1 as MNHNY and CDR2 as SVGAGI (reference sequence). The CDR3 sequence is 13 residues long. The ends lost 6 bases at V and 4 bases at J; junction bases unmatched: 4. The CDR3 nucleotides are TGTGCCAGCAGCTTCGACAGGGGCACTGAAGCTTTCTTT. Translation: CASSFDRGTEAFF.

The chain employs TRBV5-6 and TRBJ2-1; D tentatively reads TRBD1 or TRBD2 (5 bases each). V dropped 2 bases and J dropped 7 bases, with 19 bases sitting between them. The CDR3 runs 16 residues. The germline CDR1 and CDR2 sequences are SGHDT and YYEEEE. The CDR3 nucleotides read TGTGCCAGCAGCTTAAAAGGTTTATACGGGGCGAATGAGCAGTTCTTC. Translation: CASSLKGLYGANEQFF.

This clonotype was observed a few times. The V gene is TRBV5-6, the J gene TRBJ2-3; tentative D call: TRBD1 (6 bases). Trimming removed 3 bases from V and 3 bases from J, with 8 bases in between. The CDR3 length is 13 residues. Germline values: CDR1 SGHDT, CDR2 YYEEEE. The CDR3 is CASSWTDTDTQYF. CDR3 nucleotide sequence: TGTGCCAGCAGCTGGACAGATACAGATACGCAGTATTTT.

This clonotype was seen only a few times. V usage is TRBV20-1 and J usage is TRBJ1-1; 8 bases line up with TRBD1. The CDR3 is 14 residues long. Per germline, CDR1 DFQATT and CDR2 SNEGSKA (reference sequence). Here the CDR3 reads CSGAGGKGNTEAFF. The CDR3 nucleotides read TGCAGCGGAGCAGGGGGCAAGGGGAACACTGAAGCTTTCTTT.

In its sample, this clonotype was seen a few times. Since a much larger clone is just one base distant, this may be a read error. The chain couples TRBV5-8 to TRBJ1-6; D ambiguous. Germline CDR1 reads SGHTS; CDR2 reads YDEGEE. CDR3 length: 11 amino acids. The ends were cut back, 2 bases at V and 14 bases at J, with 8 bases in the middle. The CDR3 nucleotides read TGTGCCAGCAGCTTTGCTAACACCCTCCACTTT. This encodes CASSFANTLHF. The variable domain in full, with the rest retrieved from reference TRBV5-8 and TRBJ1-6, is EAGVTQSPTHLIKTRGQQATLRCSPISGHTSVYWYQQALGLGLQFLLWYDEGEERNRGNFPPRFSGRQFPNYSSELNVNALELEDSALYLCASSFANTLHFGNGTRLTVT.

By proportion, this clonotype is medium-sized (0.01 to 0.1%). V and J are TRBV5-5 and TRBJ2-1; D is undetermined. Trimming removed 0 bases at V and 5 bases at J, with 6 bases between. This CDR3 has 13 residues. Germline V gene lookup returns CDR1 SGHKS and CDR2 YYEKEE (reference sequence). This chain's CDR3 is CASSLAPDNEQFF. The CDR3 nucleotides read TGTGCCAGCAGCTTGGCCCCAGACAATGAGCAGTTCTTC.

This chain joins TRBV7-2 and TRBJ2-7; 8 positions agree with TRBD1. There are 13 residues in the CDR3. With V trimmed by 2 bases and J by 9 bases, 6 bases remained unmatched. Per the germline V gene, CDR1 is SGHTA and CDR2 is FQGNSA. The CDR3 loop is CASSLYGQGAQYF. The CDR3 nucleotides are TGTGCCAGCAGCTTATACGGTCAGGGGGCGCAGTACTTC.

There are many counts of this clonotype. Written as DNA, the CDR3 is TGTGCCAGCAGCTTGCCGGGGAGTGGGGAAAAACTGTTTTTT. Amino acids: CASSLPGSGEKLFF. V usage is TRBV5-6 and J usage is TRBJ1-4; D ambiguous. The V end was cut by 1 base, the J end by 8 bases, with 12 bases between. Germline V lookup: CDR1 SGHDT, CDR2 YYEEEE. This CDR3 is 14 amino acids long.

This clonotype has ten or more counts. The chain uses TRBV11-2 and TRBJ1-5, with D hard to call. The V gene's germline CDR1 is SGHAT and CDR2 FQNNGV. The CDR3 contains 13 residues. The V end lost 1 base, the J end lost 9 bases, and 10 bases lay between the germline ends. The CDR3 here is CASSLGEYGPQHF. In DNA form, the CDR3 reads TGTGCCAGCAGCTTAGGAGAGTATGGGCCCCAGCATTTT.

This clonotype has just a few counts. The chain joins TRBV4-3 to TRBJ2-7; D is unresolved. The germline V gene encodes CDR1 LGHNA and CDR2 YSLEER. The CDR3 consists of 15 residues. V was clipped by 0 bases and J by 0 bases, with 9 bases between them. The CDR3: CASSQDRPSSYEQYF. Here the CDR3 DNA reads TGCGCCAGCAGCCAAGACAGGCCCAGCTCCTACGAGCAGTACTTC.

V and J are TRBV5-1 and TRBJ2-7, with a possible D match to TRBD1 (5 bases). With 4 bases removed from V and 2 bases from J, the gap between germline ends came to 13 bases. The length of the CDR3 is 14 residues. Germline V gives CDR1 SGHRS, CDR2 YFSETQ. CDR3 amino acids: CASSGQGPAYEQYF. CDR3 bases: TGCGCCAGCAGCGGGCAGGGTCCTGCCTACGAGCAGTACTTC.

This clonotype occurred a few times. The CDR3 is CASSAGDSSSYEQYF. CDR3 nucleotides: TGCGCCAGCAGCGCCGGGGACAGCAGCAGCTACGAGCAGTACTTC. The chain joins TRBV5-1 to TRBJ2-7; 7 bases agree with TRBD1. Trimming cost V 4 bases and J 3 bases; bases outside gene matches: 10. CDR3 length: 15 residues. Germline V gene lookup returns CDR1 SGHRS and CDR2 YFSETQ.

This clonotype showed up just a few times. CDR3 residues: CSASLVSREGAFF. The CDR3 coding sequence is TGCAGTGCTAGTTTAGTGTCCAGGGAGGGAGCTTTCTTT. This chain connects TRBV20-1 to TRBJ1-1, with a weak D call TRBD1 (5 bases). V lost 3 bases and J 10 bases, leaving 18 bases between the germline ends. The CDR3 totals 13 residues. From germline, CDR1 is DFQATT and CDR2 SNEGSKA (reference sequence).

This clonotype has at least ten counts. The chain links TRBV5-1 to TRBJ2-5; D not certain. Germline loops: CDR1 SGHRS, CDR2 YFSETQ. The CDR3 loop spans 14 amino acids. Trimming stripped 7 bases from V and 1 base from J, with 14 bases between. The CDR3 reads CASGRMGTQETQYF. The CDR3 DNA reads as TGCGCCAGCGGACGCATGGGTACCCAAGAGACCCAGTACTTC. Complete variable domain (other parts from reference TRBV5-1 and TRBJ2-5): KAGVTQTPRYLIKTRGQQVTLSCSPISGHRSVSWYQQTPGQGLQFLFEYFSETQRNKGNFPGRFSGRQFSNSRSEMNVSTLELGDSALYLCASGRMGTQETQYFGPGTRLLVL.

This clonotype was recorded many times. J is TRBJ1-2 and V is TRBV27; D is unclear. Germline V gene data show CDR1 as MNHEY and CDR2 as SMNVEV (reference sequence). The CDR3 extends over 16 amino acids. V gave up 2 bases and J gave up 3 bases, with 16 bases separating them. CDR3 residues: CASSLRAQTHYYGYTF. For the CDR3, the DNA is TGTGCCAGCAGTTTAAGAGCACAGACACACTACTATGGCTACACCTTC.

This clonotype was detected many times. This chain connects TRBV6-1 to TRBJ2-3; D might be TRBD1 (5 bases). The CDR3 sequence is 13 residues long. Trimming took 7 bases from V and 4 from J, leaving 12 bases between them. CDR1 and CDR2 from the germline V gene are MNHNS and SASEGT. The CDR3 DNA sequence: TGTGCCAGCAACTTTCAAGGGGCAGATACGCAGTATTTT. Amino acids: CASNFQGADTQYF.

This clonotype was counted ten times or more. The chain joins TRBV28 to TRBJ2-5; D might be TRBD2 (6 bases). The CDR3 extends over 16 amino acids. The V gene's germline CDR1 is MDHEN and CDR2 SYDVKM. Between the trimmed V and J ends, which lost 4 bases and 7 bases, there was a span of 22 bases. Here the CDR3 DNA reads TGTGCCAGCAGTTCCTTACGACTAGGCGTTACGCGGACCCAGTACTTC. Amino acids: CASSSLRLGVTRTQYF.

This clonotype has just one count. The chain couples TRBV3-1 to TRBJ1-2; D unclear. The V end lost 1 base, the J end lost 3 bases, and 15 bases lay between the germline ends. The germline CDR1 and CDR2 sequences are LGHDT and YNNKEL (reference sequence). This CDR3 comprises 16 residues. Here the CDR3 reads CASSQVYRDWDYGYTF. The CDR3 DNA sequence: TGTGCCAGCAGCCAAGTCTATAGAGACTGGGACTATGGCTACACCTTC.

In its sample, this clonotype was seen a few times. The gene calls are TRBV7-9 and TRBJ1-6, with D unclear. This CDR3 is 14 amino acids long. Trimming stripped 3 bases from V and 10 bases from J, with 13 bases between. CDR1 is SEHNR, CDR2 FQNEAQ, per germline (reference sequence). Here the CDR3 reads CASSFSGKVSPLHF. CDR3 coding DNA: TGTGCCAGCAGCTTTTCGGGGAAGGTCTCACCCCTCCACTTT.